Listed below are T cell receptor beta chains from one sample, sequenced in a study of shared clonotypes between healthy human individuals. Sequencing used immunoSEQ multiplex PCR; TCRdb keeps in-frame clones, though not all of them. The sample consists of roughly 1 million clones, around 75% of them appearing once. Sequencing was done on a sample of memory CD4+ T cells sorted from blood. The receptors were gathered from a man aged 18 to 35 in good health. Both conserved end residues are part of each CDR3. Fields, in order: D gene, V gene, J gene, clone size, CDR3 protein, CDR3 DNA. A D gene is named only where the DNA matches it firmly. Size values are once, few and many counts, or a class for expanded clones, and some rows have none.

d_call: TRBD1
v_call: TRBV5-4
j_call: TRBJ2-7
clone_size: .
cdr3_aa: CASSVGQGPSYEQYF
cdr3_nt: TGTGCCAGCAGCGTAGGACAGGGTCCCTCCTACGAGCAGTACTTC

d_call: .
v_call: TRBV27
j_call: TRBJ1-6
clone_size: .
cdr3_aa: CASRNRFNSPLHF
cdr3_nt: TGTGCCAGCAGGAACAGGTTTAATTCACCCCTCCACTTT

d_call: .
v_call: TRBV5-8
j_call: TRBJ1-1
clone_size: few
cdr3_aa: CASSLVRQGNTEAFF
cdr3_nt: TGTGCCAGCAGCTTGGTGCGCCAGGGGAACACTGAAGCTTTCTTT

d_call: .
v_call: TRBV30
j_call: TRBJ2-3
clone_size: once
cdr3_aa: CAGGGWGQSTDTQYF
cdr3_nt: TGTGCGGGGGGCGGTTGGGGGCAAAGCACAGATACGCAGTATTTT

d_call: TRBD1
v_call: TRBV6-5
j_call: TRBJ1-1
clone_size: .
cdr3_aa: CASSYSGQGAEAFF
cdr3_nt: TGTGCCAGCAGTTACTCGGGACAGGGAGCTGAAGCTTTCTTT

d_call: .
v_call: TRBV5-1
j_call: TRBJ1-3
clone_size: .
cdr3_aa: CASSLAGGFSGNTIYF
cdr3_nt: TGCGCCAGCAGCTTGGCTGGGGGGTTCTCTGGAAACACCATATATTTT

d_call: .
v_call: TRBV6-1
j_call: TRBJ2-7
clone_size: .
cdr3_aa: CASSAAGTSTYEQYF
cdr3_nt: TGTGCCAGCAGTGCGGCCGGGACATCCACCTACGAGCAGTACTTC

d_call: .
v_call: TRBV4-2
j_call: TRBJ2-5
clone_size: .
cdr3_aa: CASSQDPPGSGETQYF
cdr3_nt: TGTGCCAGCAGCCAAGATCCTCCCGGGAGCGGGGAGACCCAGTACTTC

d_call: TRBD2
v_call: TRBV7-2
j_call: TRBJ2-3
clone_size: .
cdr3_aa: CASSVAGATDTQYF
cdr3_nt: TGTGCCAGCAGCGTAGCGGGAGCAACAGATACGCAGTATTTT

d_call: .
v_call: TRBV7-9
j_call: TRBJ1-1
clone_size: .
cdr3_aa: CASSLSGFTEAFF
cdr3_nt: TGTGCCAGCAGCTTATCAGGGTTCACTGAAGCTTTCTTT

d_call: .
v_call: TRBV11-2
j_call: TRBJ1-6
clone_size: .
cdr3_aa: CASSLDTSNSPLHF
cdr3_nt: TGTGCCAGCAGCTTAGATACCAGTAATTCACCCCTCCACTTT

d_call: .
v_call: TRBV5-1
j_call: TRBJ2-1
clone_size: .
cdr3_aa: CASRGSMGNEQFF
cdr3_nt: TGCGCCAGCAGAGGGTCAATGGGGAATGAGCAGTTCTTC

d_call: .
v_call: TRBV30
j_call: TRBJ1-2
clone_size: .
cdr3_aa: CAWSVQSYGYTF
cdr3_nt: TGTGCCTGGAGTGTACAGTCCTATGGCTACACCTTC

d_call: TRBD2
v_call: TRBV9
j_call: TRBJ2-5
clone_size: .
cdr3_aa: CASSSGETSGVQETQYF
cdr3_nt: TGTGCCAGCAGCAGCGGGGAGACTAGCGGGGTCCAAGAGACCCAGTACTTC

d_call: .
v_call: TRBV28
j_call: TRBJ2-7
clone_size: .
cdr3_aa: CASSLAGTPPGEQYF
cdr3_nt: TGTGCCAGCAGTTTGGCTGGGACACCCCCGGGCGAGCAGTACTTC

d_call: .
v_call: TRBV5-4
j_call: TRBJ2-7
clone_size: .
cdr3_aa: CASSLGVWEYEQYF
cdr3_nt: TGTGCCAGCAGCCTTGGGGTGTGGGAGTACGAGCAGTACTTC

d_call: .
v_call: TRBV29-1
j_call: TRBJ1-1
clone_size: .
cdr3_aa: CSVVILAFFNTEAFF
cdr3_nt: TGCAGCGTTGTAATATTGGCATTCTTTAACACTGAAGCTTTCTTT

d_call: .
v_call: TRBV15
j_call: TRBJ1-2
clone_size: .
cdr3_aa: CATSRDWAEYGYTF
cdr3_nt: TGTGCCACCAGCAGAGATTGGGCTGAATATGGCTACACCTTC

d_call: .
v_call: TRBV5-1
j_call: TRBJ2-5
clone_size: .
cdr3_aa: CASSSGETQYF
cdr3_nt: TGCGCCAGCAGCTCAGGAGAGACCCAGTACTTC

d_call: .
v_call: TRBV5-1
j_call: TRBJ2-5
clone_size: .
cdr3_aa: CASSFGGIKETQYF
cdr3_nt: TGCGCCAGCAGCTTCGGGGGCATCAAAGAGACCCAGTACTTC

d_call: .
v_call: TRBV10-3
j_call: TRBJ2-7
clone_size: .
cdr3_aa: CAISAGLGSSYEQYF
cdr3_nt: TGTGCCATCAGTGCAGGGTTAGGCAGCTCCTACGAGCAGTACTTC

d_call: .
v_call: TRBV27
j_call: TRBJ2-3
clone_size: .
cdr3_aa: CASSSLGFGTDTQYF
cdr3_nt: TGTGCCAGCAGTTCCCTTGGTTTTGGCACAGATACGCAGTATTTT

d_call: .
v_call: TRBV30
j_call: TRBJ2-3
clone_size: .
cdr3_aa: CAWSPNTDTQYF
cdr3_nt: TGTGCCTGGAGCCCTAACACAGATACGCAGTATTTT